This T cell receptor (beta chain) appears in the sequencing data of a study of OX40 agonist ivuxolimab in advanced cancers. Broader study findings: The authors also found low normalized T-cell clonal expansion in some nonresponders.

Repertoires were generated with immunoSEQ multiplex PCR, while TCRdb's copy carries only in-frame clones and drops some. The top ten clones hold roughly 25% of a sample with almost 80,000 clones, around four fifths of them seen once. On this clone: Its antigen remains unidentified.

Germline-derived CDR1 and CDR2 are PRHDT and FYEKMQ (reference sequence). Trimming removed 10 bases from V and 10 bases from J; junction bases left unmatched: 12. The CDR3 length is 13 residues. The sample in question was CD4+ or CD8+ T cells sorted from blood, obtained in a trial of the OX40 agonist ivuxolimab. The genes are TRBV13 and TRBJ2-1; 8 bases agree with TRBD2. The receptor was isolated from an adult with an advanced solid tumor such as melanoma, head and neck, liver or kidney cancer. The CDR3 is CATASGSRGEQFF. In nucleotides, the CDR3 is TGTGCCACTGCTAGCGGGTCCCGAGGAGAGCAGTTCTTC.